These T cell receptor beta chains were read from a single sample in a study of OX40 agonist ivuxolimab in advanced cancers. TCRdb's table, derived via immunoSEQ multiplex PCR, lists solely in-frame clones and lacks some. The sample holds over 45,000 clones, about four fifths seen once. Sample: CD4+ or CD8+ T cells sorted from blood, taken in a trial of the OX40 agonist ivuxolimab. All receptors derive from an adult with an advanced solid tumor such as melanoma, head and neck, liver or kidney cancer. The CDR3 runs from the conserved cysteine through the conserved F or W. Each record gives: clone size, J gene, D gene, V gene, CDR3 DNA, CDR3 protein. D genes are given only for firm matches. Expanded clones are given a class, and other clones once, few, many or no size at all.

size: -
J: TRBJ1-1
D: -
V: TRBV19
DNA: TGTGCCAGTAGTATAGAGGCAGGGAAGGGCACTGAAGCTTTCTTT
CDR3: CASSIEAGKGTEAFF

size: -
J: TRBJ2-3
D: -
V: TRBV29-1
DNA: TGCAGCGTTGTGGCATATAGCACAGATACGCAGTATTTT
CDR3: CSVVAYSTDTQYF

size: -
J: TRBJ1-2
D: TRBD1
V: TRBV7-9
DNA: TGTGCCAGCAGCTTAGCGACAGGACAGGGCTATGGCTACACCTTC
CDR3: CASSLATGQGYGYTF

size: -
J: TRBJ2-5
D: -
V: TRBV6-5
DNA: TGTGCCAGCAGTTATGGTGACAAGTGGGAGACCCAGTACTTC
CDR3: CASSYGDKWETQYF

size: -
J: TRBJ2-3
D: TRBD2
V: TRBV2
DNA: TGTGCCAGCAGTGTAAGCGGGGGAGATACGCAGTATTTT
CDR3: CASSVSGGDTQYF

size: few
J: TRBJ2-2
D: TRBD1
V: TRBV5-4
DNA: TGTGCCAGCAGCTTGGACAGGGGGCTTAACACCGGGGAGCTGTTTTTT
CDR3: CASSLDRGLNTGELFF

size: -
J: TRBJ2-7
D: TRBD1
V: TRBV18
DNA: TGTGCCAGCTCACGGGACAGCGAGAACGAGCAGTACTTC
CDR3: CASSRDSENEQYF

size: -
J: TRBJ1-2
D: -
V: TRBV5-4
DNA: TGTGCCAGCAGCTCGGCAGGGGTTGGCTACACCTTC
CDR3: CASSSAGVGYTF

size: -
J: TRBJ1-2
D: -
V: TRBV28
DNA: TGTGCCAGCAGTCCCGCAGGCTATTTCTATGGCTACACCTTC
CDR3: CASSPAGYFYGYTF

size: -
J: TRBJ2-2
D: -
V: TRBV9
DNA: TGTGCCAGCAGCGTAGTTCCGGACCAGGCCGGGGAGCTGTTTTTT
CDR3: CASSVVPDQAGELFF

size: -
J: TRBJ2-7
D: -
V: TRBV6-6
DNA: TGTGCCTCCAGCAGTGGTTACTACGAGCAGTACTTC
CDR3: CASSSGYYEQYF

size: -
J: TRBJ2-3
D: -
V: TRBV19
DNA: TGTGCCAGTAGTATCGTCGGGGATACGCAGTATTTT
CDR3: CASSIVGDTQYF

size: -
J: TRBJ2-7
D: -
V: TRBV27
DNA: TGTGCCACCAAAGACCAGGGCCCCACCTTCGGCTACGAGCAGTACTTC
CDR3: CATKDQGPTFGYEQYF

size: -
J: TRBJ2-7
D: -
V: TRBV7-8
DNA: TGTGCCAGCAGCTTAGTACCCGGGACGAACTACGAGCAGTACTTC
CDR3: CASSLVPGTNYEQYF

size: -
J: TRBJ2-7
D: -
V: TRBV30
DNA: TGTGCCTGGAGACTCCAGGGGCACTACGAGCAGTACTTC
CDR3: CAWRLQGHYEQYF

size: -
J: TRBJ1-4
D: -
V: TRBV2
DNA: TGTGCCAGCAGGGTCGACAGTGGGCCTAATGAAAAACTGTTTTTT
CDR3: CASRVDSGPNEKLFF

size: -
J: TRBJ2-5
D: -
V: TRBV5-4
DNA: TGTGCCAGCAGCTTAGTCATCGGAGAGACCCAGTACTTC
CDR3: CASSLVIGETQYF

size: -
J: TRBJ1-6
D: -
V: TRBV11-2
DNA: TGTGCCAGCAGCTATCCCGGCAATCCCCTCCACTTT
CDR3: CASSYPGNPLHF

size: -
J: TRBJ1-6
D: -
V: TRBV30
DNA: TGTGCCTGGGACGGACGGAATAATTCACCCCTCCACTTT
CDR3: CAWDGRNNSPLHF

size: -
J: TRBJ1-2
D: -
V: TRBV5-6
DNA: TGTGCCAGCAGCTTGGGGCGAGGGGGGCGCGATGTCTTTGTCTATGGCTACACCTTC
CDR3: CASSLGRGGRDVFVYGYTF

size: -
J: TRBJ1-2
D: -
V: TRBV19
DNA: TGTGCCAGTAGTGGGGCAGGGACGGATAACTATGGCTACACCTTC
CDR3: CASSGAGTDNYGYTF

size: -
J: TRBJ1-2
D: -
V: TRBV10-3
DNA: TGTGCCATCAGTTACGACCGCTATGGCTACACCTTC
CDR3: CAISYDRYGYTF

size: few
J: TRBJ1-1
D: -
V: TRBV20-1
DNA: TGCAGTGCTTCCGGGACTTTTGAAGCTTTCTTT
CDR3: CSASGTFEAFF

size: -
J: TRBJ2-5
D: TRBD2
V: TRBV11-3
DNA: TGTGCCAGCAGCATTGGACTAGCGGGGAGAGAGACCCAGTACTTC
CDR3: CASSIGLAGRETQYF

size: -
J: TRBJ1-5
D: -
V: TRBV2
DNA: TGTGCCAGCAGTATGCAGTCCAATCAGCCCCAGCATTTT
CDR3: CASSMQSNQPQHF

size: -
J: TRBJ2-7
D: TRBD1
V: TRBV6-1
DNA: TGTGCCAGCAGTGGCCGGGACAGGGGAATTTCCTACGAGCAGTACTTC
CDR3: CASSGRDRGISYEQYF

size: -
J: TRBJ1-3
D: -
V: TRBV18
DNA: TGTGCCAGCTCACCGAGGGAGACCAGCTCTGGAAACACCATATATTTT
CDR3: CASSPRETSSGNTIYF

size: -
J: TRBJ2-7
D: TRBD2
V: TRBV5-1
DNA: TGCGCCAGCAGCTTGGGAGGGCTAGCGGGGGTCTACGAGCAGTACTTC
CDR3: CASSLGGLAGVYEQYF

size: -
J: TRBJ1-5
D: -
V: TRBV7-9
DNA: TGTGCCAGCAGCTTAGGAGGGGCTGGTCAGCCCCAGCATTTT
CDR3: CASSLGGAGQPQHF

size: once
J: TRBJ1-1
D: -
V: TRBV18
DNA: TGTGCCAGCTCACCACCGGCGGGTCGGGGGAGGAACACTGAAGCTTTCTTT
CDR3: CASSPPAGRGRNTEAFF

size: -
J: TRBJ2-7
D: -
V: TRBV28
DNA: TGTGCCAGCAACTCCGGGCAGGGGATATACGAGCAGTACTTC
CDR3: CASNSGQGIYEQYF